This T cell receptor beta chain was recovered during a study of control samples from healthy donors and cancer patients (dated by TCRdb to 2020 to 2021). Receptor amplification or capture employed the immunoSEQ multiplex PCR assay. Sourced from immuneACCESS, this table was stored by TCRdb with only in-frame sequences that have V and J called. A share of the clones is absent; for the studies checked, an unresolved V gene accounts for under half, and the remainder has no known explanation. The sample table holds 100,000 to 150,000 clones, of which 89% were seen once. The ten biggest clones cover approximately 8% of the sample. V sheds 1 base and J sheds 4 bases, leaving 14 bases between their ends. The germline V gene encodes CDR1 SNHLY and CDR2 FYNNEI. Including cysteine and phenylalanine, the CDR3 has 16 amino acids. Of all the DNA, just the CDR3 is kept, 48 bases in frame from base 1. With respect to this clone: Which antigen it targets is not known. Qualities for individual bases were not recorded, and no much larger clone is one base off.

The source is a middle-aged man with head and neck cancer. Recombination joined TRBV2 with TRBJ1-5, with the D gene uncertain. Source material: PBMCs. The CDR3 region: CASSEGHLGLNQPQHF. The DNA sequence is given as TGTGCCAGCAGTGAAGGACACCTAGGCCTTAATCAGCCCCAGCATTTT.